The rows below give T cell receptor beta chains drawn from one sample of a study of blood T cell repertoires in COVID-19. TCRdb's table, derived via immunoSEQ multiplex PCR, lists solely in-frame clones and lacks some. This sample yields about 230,000 clones, of which around four fifths are seen a single time; approximately 30% belongs to the top ten. The sample was peripheral blood. The receptors were sampled from a man aged 40-49 years with acute or convalescent COVID-19. The CDR3 runs from the conserved cysteine through the conserved F or W. A D gene is named only where the DNA matches it firmly. The size field is filled for only some rows; it gives once, few, many or a size class.

v_call	j_call	clone_size	d_call	cdr3_nt	cdr3_aa
TRBV9	TRBJ1-3	.	.	TGTGCCAGCAGCGTAGAAACAGCCTCTGGAAACACCATATATTTT	CASSVETASGNTIYF
TRBV15	TRBJ1-6	once	.	TGTGCCACCAGCAGAGGAGGAACTTCACCCCTCCACTTT	CATSRGGTSPLHF
TRBV5-6	TRBJ1-2	.	TRBD1	TGTGCCAGCAGCTCGTTTACGACAGGGTGGGACTATGGCTACACCTTC	CASSSFTTGWDYGYTF
TRBV7-8	TRBJ1-1	.	TRBD1	TGTGCCAGCAGCCCCCCGACAGGGTCCGACACTGAAGCTTTCTTT	CASSPPTGSDTEAFF
TRBV5-1	TRBJ2-3	.	.	TGCGCCAGCAGCTTGGACACAGTCAGCACAGATACGCAGTATTTT	CASSLDTVSTDTQYF
TRBV2	TRBJ1-2	.	TRBD1	TGTGCCAGCAGCGACCCGACAGGGGGCAACTATGGCTACACCTTC	CASSDPTGGNYGYTF
TRBV3-1/TRBV3-2	TRBJ2-3	.	.	TGTGCCAGCAGCCCGACAGTAACAGATACGCAGTATTTT	CASSPTVTDTQYF
TRBV6-6	TRBJ2-1	.	.	TGTGCCAGCAGTTTCACAAATTACAATGAGCAGTTCTTC	CASSFTNYNEQFF
TRBV7-2	TRBJ2-5	.	TRBD2	TGTGCCAGCAGCCCCCGACTAGCGTCACAAGAGACCCAGTACTTC	CASSPRLASQETQYF
TRBV4-3	TRBJ2-3	.	.	TGCGCCAGCAGCCAGGGACATTCCGGGACCCACACAGATACGCAGTATTTT	CASSQGHSGTHTDTQYF
TRBV13	TRBJ2-1	few	TRBD2	TGTGCCAGCAGCTTACGCCCCCAACTAGCGGGGGAATACAATGAGCAGTTCTTC	CASSLRPQLAGEYNEQFF
TRBV14	TRBJ2-1	.	.	TGTGCCAGCAGCCAAGAGACAGGCGGCGAGCAGTTCTTC	CASSQETGGEQFF
TRBV4-1	TRBJ1-2	.	TRBD1	TGCGCCAGCAGCCCGAATGGACAGGCCGACATTAGGGGCTACACCTTC	CASSPNGQADIRGYTF
TRBV7-2	TRBJ2-5	.	.	TGTGCCAGCAGCTTTTTTCTCAGCCAAGAGACCCAGTACTTC	CASSFFLSQETQYF
TRBV7-2	TRBJ1-5	.	TRBD1	TGTGCCAGCAGCTTGACAGGGGGCCGTAATCAGCCCCAGCATTTT	CASSLTGGRNQPQHF
TRBV30	TRBJ2-7	few	.	TGTGCCTGGAGCCTAGGGAGGGGGACCTCCTACGAGCAGTACTTC	CAWSLGRGTSYEQYF
TRBV5-6	TRBJ1-1	once	.	TGTGCCAGCAGCTCTCTTGGGGAGGGGACGAACACTGAAGCTTTCTTT	CASSSLGEGTNTEAFF
TRBV9	TRBJ2-5	.	TRBD2	TGTGCCAGCAGCCTGGGACTAGCAAAAGAGACCCAGTACTTC	CASSLGLAKETQYF
TRBV5-4	TRBJ2-6	.	.	TGTGCCAGCAGCCATCTCCGGGACACTTCTGGGGCCAACGTCCTGACTTTC	CASSHLRDTSGANVLTF
TRBV12-5	TRBJ2-3	.	.	TGTGCTAGTGGTTCCGACAGCAGGGTAGATACGCAGTATTTT	CASGSDSRVDTQYF
TRBV5-4	TRBJ2-2	.	.	TGTGCCAGCAGCCAGGACCCAAGGGGCACCGGGGAGCTGTTTTTT	CASSQDPRGTGELFF
TRBV6-2/TRBV6-3	TRBJ1-2	.	TRBD1	TGTGCCAGCAGTTACCCCAAATTGTCAGGGGGCTATGGCTACACCTTC	CASSYPKLSGGYGYTF